Following are 10 T cell receptor beta chains from one sample sequenced in a study of OX40 agonist ivuxolimab in advanced cancers. Profiled with immunoSEQ multiplex PCR; TCRdb holds only in-frame clones, not every one. The profile shows some 60,000 clones, approximately 83% of them singletons. The sample in question was CD4+ or CD8+ T cells sorted from blood, obtained in a trial of the OX40 agonist ivuxolimab. These receptors all stem from an adult with an advanced solid tumor such as melanoma, head and neck, liver or kidney cancer.

J is TRBJ2-6 and V is TRBV4-2, with TRBD1 identical over 8 bases. Germline values: CDR1 LGHNA, CDR2 YNFKEQ. The CDR3 has 19 residues. The V gene end was trimmed by 0 bases and the J gene end by 0 bases; junction bases not matched to a gene: 7. The CDR3 bases are TGTGCCAGCAGCCAAGATTGGCAGGGGGCATACTCTGGGGCCAACGTCCTGACTTTC. Translated, it gives CASSQDWQGAYSGANVLTF.

This chain links TRBV21-1 with TRBJ2-5; the table's D call of TRBD1 was not tested on the DNA. TRBV21-1 is reported as a pseudogene. The CDR3 covers 14 residues. This chain's CDR3 is CASSTGQAQETQYF. The CDR3 coding sequence is TGTGCCAGCAGCACTGGACAGGCCCAAGAGACCCAGTACTTC.

Here the CDR3 reads CASSQDQGGEPQHF. CDR3 sequence (DNA): TGCGCCAGCAGCCAAGATCAGGGGGGGGAGCCCCAGCATTTT. V is TRBV4-1 and J is TRBJ1-5; 7 nucleotides match TRBD1. Germline loops: CDR1 MGHRA, CDR2 YSYEKL. The CDR3 extends over 14 amino acids. The V gene end was trimmed by 0 bases and the J gene end by 8 bases; junction bases not matched to a gene: 4.

The chain has TRBV2 and TRBJ2-5; D not certain. This CDR3 has 13 amino acids. Germline V gene lookup returns CDR1 SNHLY and CDR2 FYNNEI. V lost 5 bases to trimming and J lost 3 bases, with 10 bases between them. CDR3 residues: CASSIGPEETQYF. CDR3 DNA sequence: TGTGCCAGCAGTATCGGACCGGAAGAGACCCAGTACTTC.

This chain links TRBV7-9 with TRBJ2-3, with D perhaps matching TRBD1 (6 bases). The V gene lost 7 bases and the J gene lost 0 bases, with 14 bases spanning the gap. Per the germline V gene, CDR1 is SEHNR and CDR2 is FQNEAQ (reference sequence). This CDR3 region has 15 residues. DNA of the CDR3: TGTGCCAGCAAACCAGGGGACCGAAGCACAGATACGCAGTATTTT. It yields the protein CASKPGDRSTDTQYF.

CDR3 DNA sequence: TGTGCCAGCAGCCCCACCCTAGGGACAGGGATGTATGGCTACACCTTC. The encoded protein is CASSPTLGTGMYGYTF. This chain connects TRBV28 to TRBJ1-2; 9 bases are shared with TRBD1. The CDR3 is 16 amino acids. CDR1 is MDHEN, CDR2 SYDVKM, per germline. The trim removed 6 bases at V and 5 bases at J, leaving 13 bases unmatched.

The rearrangement joins TRBV20-1 to TRBJ2-1; D is perhaps TRBD1 or TRBD2 (6 bases each). Trimming took off 5 bases at V and 10 bases at J, with 12 bases between the two ends. The CDR3 runs 11 residues. Germline V gives CDR1 DFQATT, CDR2 SNEGSKA (reference sequence). CDR3 in amino acids: CSASGAGEQFF. DNA for the CDR3: TGCAGTGCTTCGGGGGCTGGGGAGCAGTTCTTC.

The V call is TRBV15, the J call TRBJ1-5; a weak D match, TRBD1 (6 bases). V lost 3 bases, J lost 7 bases, and 16 bases lay in between. The CDR3 runs 15 residues. CDR1 and CDR2 (germline): LNHNV, YYDKDF (reference sequence). CDR3 in amino acids: CATSRATGSGQPQHF. The CDR3 bases are TGTGCCACCAGCAGGGCCACAGGGAGCGGCCAGCCCCAGCATTTT.

This chain connects TRBV4-2 to TRBJ2-5, with 7 bases that match TRBD1. The J call may be in error: the DNA end matches TRBJ2-7 better. The germline CDR1 and CDR2 sequences are LGHNA and YNFKEQ. CDR3 size: 16 residues. The CDR3 spells CASSQDSLTGIYEQYF. The CDR3 DNA is TGTGCCAGCAGCCAAGATTCCCTGACAGGGATCTACGAGCAGTACTTC.

This chain links TRBV11-1 with TRBJ2-7; D remains unclear. The germline CDR1 and CDR2 sequences are SGHAT and FQDESV (reference sequence). V lost 2 bases and J 2 bases, leaving 16 bases between the germline ends. The CDR3 contains 16 residues. The CDR3, as DNA: TGTGCCAGCAGCTTAAGATTCTGGGCAGGTCCCTACGAGCAGTACTTC. Protein product: CASSLRFWAGPYEQYF.